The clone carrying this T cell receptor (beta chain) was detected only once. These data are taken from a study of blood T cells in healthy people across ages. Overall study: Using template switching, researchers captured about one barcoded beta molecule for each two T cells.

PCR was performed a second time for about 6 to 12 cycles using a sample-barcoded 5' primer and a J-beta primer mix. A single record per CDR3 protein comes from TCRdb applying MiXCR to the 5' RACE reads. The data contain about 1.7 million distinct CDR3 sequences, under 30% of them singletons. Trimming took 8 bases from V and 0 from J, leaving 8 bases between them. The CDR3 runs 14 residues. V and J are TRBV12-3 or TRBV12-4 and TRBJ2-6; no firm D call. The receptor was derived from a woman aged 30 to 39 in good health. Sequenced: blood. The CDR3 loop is CASCGPSGANVLTF. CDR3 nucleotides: TGTGCCAGCTGTGGGCCCTCTGGGGCCAACGTCCTGACTTTC.